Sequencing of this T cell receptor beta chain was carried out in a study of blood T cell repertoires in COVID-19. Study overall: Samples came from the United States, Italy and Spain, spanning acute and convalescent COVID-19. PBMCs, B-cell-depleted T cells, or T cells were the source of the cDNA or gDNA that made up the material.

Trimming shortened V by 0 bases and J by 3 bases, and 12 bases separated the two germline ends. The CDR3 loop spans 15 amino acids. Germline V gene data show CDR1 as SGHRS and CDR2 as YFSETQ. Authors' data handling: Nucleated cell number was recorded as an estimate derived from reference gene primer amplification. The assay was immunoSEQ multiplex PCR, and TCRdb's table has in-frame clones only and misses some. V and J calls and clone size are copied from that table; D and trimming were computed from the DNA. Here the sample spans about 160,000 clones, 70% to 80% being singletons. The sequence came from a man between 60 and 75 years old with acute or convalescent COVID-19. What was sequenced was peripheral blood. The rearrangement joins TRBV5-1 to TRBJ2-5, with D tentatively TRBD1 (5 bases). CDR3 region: CASSLGTGQKETQYF. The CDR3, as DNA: TGCGCCAGCAGCTTGGGAACAGGTCAGAAAGAGACCCAGTACTTC.